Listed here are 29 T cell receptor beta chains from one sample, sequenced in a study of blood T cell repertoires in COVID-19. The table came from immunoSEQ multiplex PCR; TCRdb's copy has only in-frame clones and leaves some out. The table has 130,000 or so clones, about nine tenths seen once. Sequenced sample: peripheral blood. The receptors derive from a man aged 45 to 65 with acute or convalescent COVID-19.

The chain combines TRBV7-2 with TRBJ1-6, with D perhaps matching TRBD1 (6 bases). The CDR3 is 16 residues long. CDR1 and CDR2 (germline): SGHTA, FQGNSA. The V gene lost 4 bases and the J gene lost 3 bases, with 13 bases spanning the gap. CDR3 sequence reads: CASSWGGYVYNSPLHF. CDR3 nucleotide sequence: TGTGCCAGCAGCTGGGGGGGCTATGTCTATAATTCACCCCTCCACTTT.

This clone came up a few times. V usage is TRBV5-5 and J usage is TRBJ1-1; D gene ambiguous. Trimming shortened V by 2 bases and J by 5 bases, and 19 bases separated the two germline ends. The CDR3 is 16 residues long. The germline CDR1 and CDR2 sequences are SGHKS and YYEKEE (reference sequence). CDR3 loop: CASSFVPYSSRTEAFF. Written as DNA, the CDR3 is TGTGCCAGCAGCTTTGTCCCCTATAGCTCGAGAACTGAAGCTTTCTTT.

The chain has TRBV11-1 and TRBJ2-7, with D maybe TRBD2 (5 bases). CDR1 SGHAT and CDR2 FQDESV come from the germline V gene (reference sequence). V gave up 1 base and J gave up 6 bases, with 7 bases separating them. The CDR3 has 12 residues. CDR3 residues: CASSLGAGEQYF. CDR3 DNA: TGTGCCAGCAGCTTAGGTGCGGGCGAGCAGTACTTC. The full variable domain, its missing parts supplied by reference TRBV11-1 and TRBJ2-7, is EAEVAQSPRYKITEKSQAVAFWCDPISGHATLYWYRQILGQGPELLVQFQDESVVDDSQLPKDRFSAERLKGVDSTLKIQPAELGDSAMYLCASSLGAGEQYFGPGTRLTVT.

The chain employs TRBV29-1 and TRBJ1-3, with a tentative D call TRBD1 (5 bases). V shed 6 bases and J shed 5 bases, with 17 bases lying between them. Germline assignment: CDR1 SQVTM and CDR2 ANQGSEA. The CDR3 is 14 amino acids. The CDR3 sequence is CSVKPWGVRNTIYF. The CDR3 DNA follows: TGCAGCGTGAAACCCTGGGGGGTCCGAAACACCATATATTTT. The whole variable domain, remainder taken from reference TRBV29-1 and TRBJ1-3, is SAVISQKPSRDICQRGTSLTIQCQVDSQVTMMFWYRQQPGQSLTLIATANQGSEATYESGFVIDKFPISRPNLTFSTLTVSNMSPEDSSIYLCSVKPWGVRNTIYFGEGSWLTVV.

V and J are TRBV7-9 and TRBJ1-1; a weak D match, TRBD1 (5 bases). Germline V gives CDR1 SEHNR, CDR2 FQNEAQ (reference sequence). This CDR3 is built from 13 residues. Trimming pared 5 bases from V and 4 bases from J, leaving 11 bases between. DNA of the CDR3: TGTGCCAGCAGCCCTCCCCAGGGCACTGAAGCTTTCTTT. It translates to CASSPPQGTEAFF.

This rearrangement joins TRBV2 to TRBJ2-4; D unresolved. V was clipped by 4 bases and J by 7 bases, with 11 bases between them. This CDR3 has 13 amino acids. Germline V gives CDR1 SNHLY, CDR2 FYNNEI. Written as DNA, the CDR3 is TGTGCCAGCAGTGTTATGGTCGAGAACATTCAGTACTTC. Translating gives CASSVMVENIQYF.

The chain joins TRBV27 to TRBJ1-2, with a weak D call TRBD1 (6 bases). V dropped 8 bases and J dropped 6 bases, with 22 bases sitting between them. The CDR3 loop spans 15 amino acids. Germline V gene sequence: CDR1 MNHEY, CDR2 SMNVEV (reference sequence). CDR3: CASGWRSQGFDGYTF. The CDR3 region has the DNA TGTGCCAGCGGCTGGCGCTCGCAGGGGTTCGATGGCTACACCTTC.

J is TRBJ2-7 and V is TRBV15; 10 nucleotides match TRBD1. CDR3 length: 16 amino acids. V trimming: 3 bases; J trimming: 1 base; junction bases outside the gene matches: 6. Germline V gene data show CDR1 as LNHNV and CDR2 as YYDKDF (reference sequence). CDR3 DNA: TGTGCCACCAGCAGTACGCCGGGACAGGGGTCCTACGAGCAGTACTTC. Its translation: CATSSTPGQGSYEQYF.

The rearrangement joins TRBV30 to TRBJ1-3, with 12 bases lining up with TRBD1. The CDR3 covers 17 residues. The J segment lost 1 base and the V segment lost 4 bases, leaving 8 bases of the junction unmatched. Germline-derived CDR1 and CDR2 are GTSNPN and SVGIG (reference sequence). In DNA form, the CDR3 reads TGTGCCTGGATGAAACTGGGACAGGGGGCGTCTGGAAACACCATATATTTT. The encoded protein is CAWMKLGQGASGNTIYF.

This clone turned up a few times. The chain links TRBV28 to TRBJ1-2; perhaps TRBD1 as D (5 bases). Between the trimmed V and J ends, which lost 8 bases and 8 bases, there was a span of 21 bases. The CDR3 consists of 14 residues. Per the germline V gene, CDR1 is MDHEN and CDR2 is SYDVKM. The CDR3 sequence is CASFTVAGPLGYTF. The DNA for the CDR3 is TGTGCCAGCTTCACGGTCGCAGGGCCTCTCGGCTACACCTTC.

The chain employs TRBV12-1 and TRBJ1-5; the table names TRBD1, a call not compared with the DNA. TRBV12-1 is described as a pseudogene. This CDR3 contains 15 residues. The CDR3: CASSARDREDQPQHF. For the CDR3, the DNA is TGTGCCAGCAGCGCCCGGGACAGGGAAGATCAGCCCCAGCATTTT.

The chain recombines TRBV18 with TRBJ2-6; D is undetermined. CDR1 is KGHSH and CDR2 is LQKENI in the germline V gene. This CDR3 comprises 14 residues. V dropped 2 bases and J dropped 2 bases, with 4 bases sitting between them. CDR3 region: CASSPETGANVLTF. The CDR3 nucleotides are TGTGCCAGCTCACCAGAGACTGGGGCCAACGTCCTGACTTTC. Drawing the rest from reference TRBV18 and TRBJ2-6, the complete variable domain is NAGVMQNPRHLVRRRGQEARLRCSPMKGHSHVYWYRQLPEEGLKFMVYLQKENIIDESGMPKERFSAEFPKEGPSILRIQQVVRGDSAAYFCASSPETGANVLTFGAGSRLTVL.

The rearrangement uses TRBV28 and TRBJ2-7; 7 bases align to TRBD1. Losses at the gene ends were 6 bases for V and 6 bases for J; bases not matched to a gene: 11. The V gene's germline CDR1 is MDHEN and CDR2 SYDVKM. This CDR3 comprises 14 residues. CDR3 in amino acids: CASSTGTVLVEQYF. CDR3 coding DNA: TGTGCCAGCAGCACCGGGACAGTTCTCGTCGAGCAGTACTTC.

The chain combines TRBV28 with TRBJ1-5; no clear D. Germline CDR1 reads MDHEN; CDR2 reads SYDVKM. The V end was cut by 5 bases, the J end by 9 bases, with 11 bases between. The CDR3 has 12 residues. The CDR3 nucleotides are TGTGCCAGCAGTATGGAGCCTAGGCCCCAGCATTTT. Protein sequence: CASSMEPRPQHF.

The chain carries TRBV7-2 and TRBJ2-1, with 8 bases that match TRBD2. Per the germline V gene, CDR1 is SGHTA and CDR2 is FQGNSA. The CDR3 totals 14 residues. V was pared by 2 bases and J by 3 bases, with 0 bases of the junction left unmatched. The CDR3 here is CASSLTSGYNEQFF. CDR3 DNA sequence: TGTGCCAGCAGCTTAACTAGCGGCTACAATGAGCAGTTCTTC.

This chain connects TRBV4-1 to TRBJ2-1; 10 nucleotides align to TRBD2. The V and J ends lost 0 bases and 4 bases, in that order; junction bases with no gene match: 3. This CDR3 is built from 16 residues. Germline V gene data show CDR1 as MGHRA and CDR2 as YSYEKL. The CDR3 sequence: CASSQEAGGVYNEQFF. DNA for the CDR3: TGCGCCAGCAGCCAAGAAGCGGGGGGGGTGTACAATGAGCAGTTCTTC.

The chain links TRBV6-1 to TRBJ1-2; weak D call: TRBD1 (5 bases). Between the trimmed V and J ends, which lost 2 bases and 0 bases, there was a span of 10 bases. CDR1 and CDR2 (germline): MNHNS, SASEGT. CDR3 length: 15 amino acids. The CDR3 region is CASSERQRSNYGYTF. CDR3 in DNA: TGTGCCAGCAGTGAACGACAGAGATCTAACTATGGCTACACCTTC.

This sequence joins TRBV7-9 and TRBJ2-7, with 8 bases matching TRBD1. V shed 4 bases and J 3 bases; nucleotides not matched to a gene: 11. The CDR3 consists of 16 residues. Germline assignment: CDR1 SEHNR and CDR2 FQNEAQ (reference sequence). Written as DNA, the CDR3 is TGTGCCAGCAGCTGGGGCGGACAGGGCGATCTCTACGAGCAGTACTTC. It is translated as CASSWGGQGDLYEQYF.

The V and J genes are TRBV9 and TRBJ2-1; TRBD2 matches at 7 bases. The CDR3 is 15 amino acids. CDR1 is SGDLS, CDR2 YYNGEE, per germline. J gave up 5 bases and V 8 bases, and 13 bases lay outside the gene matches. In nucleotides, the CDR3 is TGTGCCAGTCTCGGGACTAACACGCCGAACAATGAGCAGTTCTTC. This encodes CASLGTNTPNNEQFF.

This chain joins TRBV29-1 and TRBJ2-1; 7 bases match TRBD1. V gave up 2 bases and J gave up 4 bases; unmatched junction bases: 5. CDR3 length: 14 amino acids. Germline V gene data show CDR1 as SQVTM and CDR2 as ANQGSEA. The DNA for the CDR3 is TGCAGCGTTGAAAGGGGGCGAGATTACAATGAGCAGTTCTTC. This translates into CSVERGRDYNEQFF.

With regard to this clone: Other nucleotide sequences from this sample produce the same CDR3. CDR3 region: CASSLAGTGDEKLFF. The CDR3, as DNA: TGCGCCAGCAGCTTGGCCGGGACGGGGGATGAAAAACTGTTTTTT. This chain joins TRBV5-1 and TRBJ1-4; D possibly corresponds to TRBD1 (5 bases). Trimming stripped 0 bases from V and 6 bases from J, with 12 bases between. Germline V CDR1 and CDR2: SGHRS, YFSETQ. The CDR3 is 15 residues long. The whole variable domain, filled in from reference TRBV5-1 and TRBJ1-4, reads KAGVTQTPRYLIKTRGQQVTLSCSPISGHRSVSWYQQTPGQGLQFLFEYFSETQRNKGNFPGRFSGRQFSNSRSEMNVSTLELGDSALYLCASSLAGTGDEKLFFGSGTQLSVL.

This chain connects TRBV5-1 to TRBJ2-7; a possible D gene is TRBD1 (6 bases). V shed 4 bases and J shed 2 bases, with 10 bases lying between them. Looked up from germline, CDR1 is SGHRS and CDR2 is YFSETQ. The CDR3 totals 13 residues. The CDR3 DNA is TGCGCCAGCAGCGGGTCAGGGGCCTACGAGCAGTACTTC. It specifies CASSGSGAYEQYF.

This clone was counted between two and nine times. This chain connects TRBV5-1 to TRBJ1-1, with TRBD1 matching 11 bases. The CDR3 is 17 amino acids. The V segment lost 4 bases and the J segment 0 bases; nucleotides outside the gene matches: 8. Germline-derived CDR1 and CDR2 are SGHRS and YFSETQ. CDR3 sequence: CASSVGTGGLVNTEAFF. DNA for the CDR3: TGCGCCAGCAGCGTAGGGACAGGGGGTCTGGTGAACACTGAAGCTTTCTTT.

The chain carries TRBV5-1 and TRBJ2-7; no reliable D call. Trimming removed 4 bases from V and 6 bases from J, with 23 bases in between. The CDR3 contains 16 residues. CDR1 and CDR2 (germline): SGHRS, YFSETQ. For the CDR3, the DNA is TGCGCCAGCAGCCCCTCGTTGACGGCCTCGCGGTCCGAGCAGTACTTC. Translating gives CASSPSLTASRSEQYF. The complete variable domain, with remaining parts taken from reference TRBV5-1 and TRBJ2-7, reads KAGVTQTPRYLIKTRGQQVTLSCSPISGHRSVSWYQQTPGQGLQFLFEYFSETQRNKGNFPGRFSGRQFSNSRSEMNVSTLELGDSALYLCASSPSLTASRSEQYFGPGTRLTVT.

The CDR3 DNA sequence: TGTGCCAGCAGTACCCCGGGAGCCCAAAACACTGAAGCTTTCTTT. This sequence encodes CASSTPGAQNTEAFF. This rearrangement joins TRBV11-2 to TRBJ1-1; D not certain. V was pared by 6 bases and J by 2 bases, with 16 bases between. The CDR3 covers 15 residues. The germline V gene encodes CDR1 SGHAT and CDR2 FQNNGV.

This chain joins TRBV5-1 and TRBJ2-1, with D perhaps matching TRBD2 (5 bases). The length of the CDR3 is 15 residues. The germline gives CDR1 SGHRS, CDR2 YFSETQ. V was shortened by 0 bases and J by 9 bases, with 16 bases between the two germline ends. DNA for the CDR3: TGCGCCAGCAGCTTGGTCATAGGGCTAGCTGGTGAGCAGTTCTTC. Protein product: CASSLVIGLAGEQFF.

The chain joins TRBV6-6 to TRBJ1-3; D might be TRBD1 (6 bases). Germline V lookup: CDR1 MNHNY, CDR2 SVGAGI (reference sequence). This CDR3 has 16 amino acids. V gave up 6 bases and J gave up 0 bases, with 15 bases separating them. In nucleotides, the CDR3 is TGTGCCAGCAGCGCAGACAGGCCGTTCTCTGGAAACACCATATATTTT. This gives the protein CASSADRPFSGNTIYF.

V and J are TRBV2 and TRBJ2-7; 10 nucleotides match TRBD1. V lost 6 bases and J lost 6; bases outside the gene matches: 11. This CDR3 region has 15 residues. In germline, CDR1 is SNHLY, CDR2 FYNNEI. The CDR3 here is CASRIFRDRGREQYF. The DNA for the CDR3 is TGTGCCAGCAGGATATTCCGGGACAGGGGACGCGAGCAGTACTTC.

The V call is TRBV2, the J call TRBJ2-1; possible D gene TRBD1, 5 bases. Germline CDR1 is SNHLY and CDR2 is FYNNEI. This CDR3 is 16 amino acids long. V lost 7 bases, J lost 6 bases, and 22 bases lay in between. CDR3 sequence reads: CASIIGRDSSGNEQFF. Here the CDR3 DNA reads TGTGCCAGCATTATCGGCAGGGATTCCTCAGGCAATGAGCAGTTCTTC.